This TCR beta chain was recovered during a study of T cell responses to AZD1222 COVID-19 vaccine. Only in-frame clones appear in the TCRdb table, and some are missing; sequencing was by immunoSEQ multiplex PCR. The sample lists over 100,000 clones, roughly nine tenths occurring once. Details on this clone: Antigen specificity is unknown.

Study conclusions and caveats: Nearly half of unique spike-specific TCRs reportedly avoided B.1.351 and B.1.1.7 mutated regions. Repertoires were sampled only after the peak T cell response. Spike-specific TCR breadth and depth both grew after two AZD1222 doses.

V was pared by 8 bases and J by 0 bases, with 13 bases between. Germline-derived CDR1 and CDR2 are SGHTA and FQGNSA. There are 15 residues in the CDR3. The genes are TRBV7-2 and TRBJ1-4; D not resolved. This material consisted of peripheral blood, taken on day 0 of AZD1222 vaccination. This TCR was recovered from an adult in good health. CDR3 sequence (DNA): TGTGCCAGCTCTCTGGCGGGTGCAACTAATGAAAAACTGTTTTTT. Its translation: CASSLAGATNEKLFF.